This is a list of T cell receptor beta chains from one sample in a study of blood T cell repertoires in COVID-19. Sequenced by immunoSEQ multiplex PCR; TCRdb stores in-frame clones only, minus some. The table records about 190,000 clones, around 91% of them present only once. The material sequenced was peripheral blood. Receptor source: a man over 45 with acute or convalescent COVID-19. The CDR3 runs from the conserved cysteine through the conserved F or W. The D gene is left open where the match is weak. The size of a clone is reported for some rows only, either as once, few or many, or as a class for expanded clones.

.,TRBV4-2,TRBD2,TRBJ2-1,CASSQAAAGGEHEQFF,TGTGCCAGCAGCCAAGCCGCAGCGGGAGGGGAGCATGAGCAGTTCTTC
.,TRBV30,.,TRBJ2-2,CAWSVGRAGTGELFF,TGTGCCTGGAGTGTAGGTCGGGCGGGCACCGGGGAGCTGTTTTTT
few,TRBV4-2,.,TRBJ2-7,CASSQAVGQSYEQYF,TGTGCCAGCAGCCAGGCGGTCGGACAGTCCTACGAGCAGTACTTC
.,TRBV18,TRBD2,TRBJ2-5,CASSPRGGGQETQYF,TGTGCCAGCTCACCCCGGGGGGGTGGCCAAGAGACCCAGTACTTC
.,TRBV6-5,TRBD1,TRBJ1-2,CASSYSAGGRNYGYTF,TGTGCCAGCAGTTATTCCGCAGGGGGCCGGAACTATGGCTACACCTTC
.,TRBV19,TRBD1,TRBJ1-4,CASSSRGTGLQKLFF,TGTGCCAGTAGCTCCCGAGGGACAGGGTTGCAAAAACTGTTTTTT
.,TRBV23-1,.,TRBJ2-1,CASSRPHPSEGVYNEQFF,TGCGCCAGCAGTCGACCCCACCCTAGCGAGGGAGTGTACAATGAGCAGTTCTTC
.,TRBV6-2/TRBV6-3,.,TRBJ2-3,CASSRGGSSLDTQYF,TGTGCCAGCAGTAGAGGAGGCTCCAGTTTGGATACGCAGTATTTT
.,TRBV27,.,TRBJ1-6,CASTLVVDSPLHF,TGTGCCAGCACATTAGTGGTGGATTCACCCCTCCACTTT
.,TRBV24-1,TRBD2,TRBJ2-1,CATSDPGLAGGRGEQFF,TGTGCCACCAGTGACCCGGGACTAGCGGGGGGTCGGGGTGAGCAGTTCTTC
.,TRBV7-2,TRBD1,TRBJ1-2,CASSSDRGANYGYTF,TGTGCCAGCAGCTCCGACAGGGGAGCTAACTATGGCTACACCTTC
.,TRBV6-6,TRBD1,TRBJ2-1,CASRRQGGTYLYNEQFF,TGTGCCAGCAGACGACAGGGGGGCACCTATCTATACAATGAGCAGTTCTTC
once,TRBV7-2,TRBD2,TRBJ2-1,CASSLATSGGASSYNEQFF,TGTGCCAGCAGCTTAGCTACTAGCGGGGGGGCGAGCTCCTACAATGAGCAGTTCTTC
.,TRBV6-5,TRBD1,TRBJ1-1,CASSSPTGGMTEAFF,TGTGCCAGCAGCTCCCCGACAGGGGGCATGACTGAAGCTTTCTTT
.,TRBV7-7,.,TRBJ1-2,CASSLESFEDFYGYTF,TGTGCCAGCAGCTTAGAGAGTTTTGAGGATTTCTATGGCTACACCTTC
.,TRBV6-6,TRBD2,TRBJ2-5,CATGTSGSQETQYF,TGTGCCACAGGGACTAGCGGGAGCCAAGAGACCCAGTACTTC
.,TRBV5-1,TRBD2,TRBJ2-7,CASSGGGSSYEQYF,TGCGCCAGCAGCGGGGGGGGATCCTCCTACGAGCAGTACTTC
.,TRBV10-3,TRBD1,TRBJ1-5,CAISDSGTGRRQPQHF,TGTGCCATCAGTGATTCCGGGACAGGGAGACGTCAGCCCCAGCATTTT
.,TRBV3-1/TRBV3-2,.,TRBJ2-5,CASSHLGLQQETQYF,TGTGCCAGCAGCCACCTTGGTTTGCAGCAAGAGACCCAGTACTTC
.,TRBV28,.,TRBJ2-3,CASQRRDTQYF,TGTGCCAGTCAACGCAGGGATACGCAGTATTTT
.,TRBV18,.,TRBJ2-1,CASSPAGNEQFF,TGTGCCAGCTCGCCGGCGGGGAATGAGCAGTTCTTC
.,TRBV5-1,TRBD2,TRBJ2-5,CASSLESSGRETQYF,TGCGCCAGCAGCTTGGAGTCTAGCGGAAGGGAGACCCAGTACTTC
.,TRBV4-2,.,TRBJ2-1,CASSQVGGPNEQFF,TGTGCCAGCAGCCAAGTGGGAGGTCCCAATGAGCAGTTCTTC
.,TRBV28,TRBD2,TRBJ2-1,CASRGRESYNEQFF,TGTGCCAGCAGGGGGCGGGAGAGTTACAATGAGCAGTTCTTC
.,TRBV7-2,.,TRBJ1-2,CASSLGGGGGYGYTF,TGTGCCAGCAGCTTAGGGGGAGGGGGAGGCTATGGCTACACCTTC
.,TRBV28,TRBD1,TRBJ1-5,CASSLTGKSQPQHF,TGTGCCAGCAGTTTGACAGGGAAGAGTCAGCCCCAGCATTTT
.,TRBV21-1,.,TRBJ1-4,CASSKPERTGENTNEKLFF,TGTGCCAGCAGCAAACCGGAGAGGACAGGAGAGAACACTAATGAAAAACTGTTTTTT
.,TRBV28,.,TRBJ1-2,CASSLEGVGYGYTF,TGTGCCAGCAGTTTAGAAGGGGTGGGGTATGGCTACACCTTC
.,TRBV20-1,.,TRBJ1-2,CSARSSYGYTF,TGCAGTGCTAGATCGAGTTATGGCTACACCTTC
.,TRBV3-1/TRBV3-2,.,TRBJ2-7,CASSHRGGSYEQYF,TGTGCCAGCAGCCATCGAGGGGGCTCCTACGAGCAGTACTTC
.,TRBV5-4,TRBD1,TRBJ1-6,CASSWGGNRGRNSPLHF,TGTGCCAGCAGCTGGGGTGGGAACAGGGGGAGGAATTCACCCCTCCACTTT
.,TRBV6-5,.,TRBJ2-1,CASSSRRPPGEQFF,TGTGCCAGCAGTTCCCGAAGGCCGCCGGGTGAGCAGTTCTTC
.,TRBV2,.,TRBJ2-1,CASSDSNEQFF,TGTGCCAGCAGTGATAGCAATGAGCAGTTCTTC
.,TRBV10-3,.,TRBJ2-4,CAISVGGTAKNIQYF,TGTGCCATCAGTGTAGGCGGGACGGCCAAAAACATTCAGTACTTC
.,TRBV19,.,TRBJ1-5,CASTIRGRGNQPQHF,TGTGCCAGTACCATAAGGGGAAGGGGCAATCAGCCCCAGCATTTT
.,TRBV5-6,.,TRBJ2-2,CASSPLTGELFF,TGTGCCAGCAGCCCACTCACCGGGGAGCTGTTTTTT
once,TRBV5-1,TRBD1,TRBJ1-5,CASSSGTEQPQHF,TGCGCCAGCAGTTCCGGGACAGAGCAGCCCCAGCATTTT
.,TRBV18,.,TRBJ2-1,CASSPRLDYNEQFF,TGTGCCAGCTCGCCTCGACTAGACTACAATGAGCAGTTCTTC
.,TRBV10-2,.,TRBJ1-6,CASSASHVGSSYNSPLHF,TGCGCCAGCAGTGCCTCCCACGTTGGGAGCTCCTATAATTCACCCCTCCACTTT
.,TRBV13,.,TRBJ1-2,CASSMGGLNYGYTF,TGTGCCAGCTCGATGGGAGGGCTAAACTATGGCTACACCTTC
.,TRBV12-1,.,TRBJ2-5,CASSFVGQGGETQYF,TGTGCCAGCAGCTTTGTGGGACAGGGTGGGGAGACCCAGTACTTC
.,TRBV7-9,TRBD1,TRBJ2-7,CASSRDRGLDEQYF,TGTGCCAGCAGCCGAGACAGGGGGCTGGACGAGCAGTACTTC
.,TRBV7-8,TRBD1,TRBJ1-5,CASSRGGTDSYSNQPQHF,TGTGCCAGCAGCCGAGGGGGGACAGATAGTTATAGCAATCAGCCCCAGCATTTT
.,TRBV5-1,.,TRBJ2-6,CASTKGQGSAGANVLTF,TGCGCCAGCACGAAGGGGCAGGGCTCAGCTGGGGCCAACGTCCTGACTTTC
.,TRBV2,TRBD2,TRBJ2-3,CASSDRAGYTDTQYF,TGTGCCAGCAGTGATCGAGCGGGATACACAGATACGCAGTATTTT
.,TRBV9,TRBD2,TRBJ2-2,CASSGLAGNTGELFF,TGTGCCAGCAGCGGGCTAGCGGGAAACACCGGGGAGCTGTTTTTT
.,TRBV5-1,.,TRBJ2-3,CASSSAPPRTDTQYF,TGCGCCAGCAGCTCTGCGCCACCCCGCACAGATACGCAGTATTTT
.,TRBV30,.,TRBJ1-4,CAWSIGGNNEKLFF,TGTGCCTGGAGTATTGGGGGCAATAATGAAAAACTGTTTTTT
.,TRBV28,.,TRBJ1-4,CASSLSGASNEKLFF,TGTGCCAGCAGTTTATCAGGGGCTTCTAATGAAAAACTGTTTTTT
.,TRBV9,TRBD1,TRBJ1-2,CASSTHRDSSRRGYGYTF,TGTGCCAGCAGCACCCACCGGGACAGCTCACGGAGGGGCTATGGCTACACCTTC
.,TRBV4-2,TRBD2,TRBJ2-3,CASSQVARGATDTQYF,TGTGCCAGCAGCCAAGTAGCGCGGGGGGCCACAGATACGCAGTATTTT